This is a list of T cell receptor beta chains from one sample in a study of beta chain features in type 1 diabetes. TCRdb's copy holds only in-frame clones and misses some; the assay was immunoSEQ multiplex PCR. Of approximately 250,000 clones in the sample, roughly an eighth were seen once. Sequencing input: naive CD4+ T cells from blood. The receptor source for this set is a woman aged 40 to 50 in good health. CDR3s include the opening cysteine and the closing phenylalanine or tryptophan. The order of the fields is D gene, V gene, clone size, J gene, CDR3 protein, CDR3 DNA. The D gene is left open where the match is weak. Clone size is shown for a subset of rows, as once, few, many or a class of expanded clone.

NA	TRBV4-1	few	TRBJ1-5	CASSFGRVQPQHF	TGCGCCAGCAGCTTCGGTCGGGTCCAGCCCCAGCATTTT
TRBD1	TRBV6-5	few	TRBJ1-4	CASSYGTVNEKLFF	TGTGCCAGCAGTTACGGGACAGTAAATGAAAAACTGTTTTTT
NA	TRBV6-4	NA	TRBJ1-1	CASSLSRYTEAFF	TGTGCCAGCAGCCTCTCCCGGTACACTGAAGCTTTCTTT
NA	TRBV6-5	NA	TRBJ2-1	CASSSTDYSYNEQFF	TGTGCCAGCAGCTCAACAGACTACTCCTACAATGAGCAGTTCTTC
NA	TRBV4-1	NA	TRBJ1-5	CASSQGASFQPQHF	TGCGCCAGCAGCCAAGGGGCTAGCTTTCAGCCCCAGCATTTT
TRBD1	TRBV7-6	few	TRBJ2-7	CASSLLTGPTYEQYF	TGTGCCAGCAGCTTACTGACAGGGCCCACCTACGAGCAGTACTTC
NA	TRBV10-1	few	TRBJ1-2	CASSESATAGGYTF	TGCGCCAGCAGTGAGTCGGCCACCGCGGGTGGCTACACCTTC
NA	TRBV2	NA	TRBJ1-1	CASSEGSLWAFF	TGTGCCAGCAGTGAGGGCAGCCTTTGGGCTTTCTTT
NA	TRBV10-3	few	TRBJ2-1	CAISESPNLYNEQFF	TGTGCCATCAGTGAGTCCCCTAACCTTTACAATGAGCAGTTCTTC
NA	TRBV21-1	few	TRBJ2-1	CASSSGQGETYNEQFF	TGTGCCAGCAGCAGTGGACAGGGGGAGACCTACAATGAGCAGTTCTTC
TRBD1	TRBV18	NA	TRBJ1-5	CASSPTEGAGQPQHF	TGTGCCAGCTCACCCACGGAGGGGGCAGGTCAGCCCCAGCATTTT
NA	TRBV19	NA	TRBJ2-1	CASSPRRGGYHNEQFF	TGTGCCAGTAGTCCCCGCCGAGGAGGGTACCACAATGAGCAGTTCTTC
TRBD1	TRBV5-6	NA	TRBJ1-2	CASSLGDRGPNYGYTF	TGTGCCAGCAGCTTAGGGGACAGGGGACCGAACTATGGCTACACCTTC
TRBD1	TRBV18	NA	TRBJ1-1	CASSPGTGYTEAFF	TGTGCCAGCTCACCAGGGACAGGTTACACTGAAGCTTTCTTT
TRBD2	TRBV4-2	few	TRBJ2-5	CASSQWTGGGVQETQYF	TGTGCCAGCAGCCAGTGGACGGGCGGGGGGGTCCAAGAGACCCAGTACTTC
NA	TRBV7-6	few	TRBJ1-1	CASSRQRAMNTEAFF	TGTGCCAGCAGTCGACAGCGGGCGATGAACACTGAAGCTTTCTTT
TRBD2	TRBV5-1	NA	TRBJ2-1	CASSPLAGANNEQFF	TGCGCCAGCAGCCCTCTAGCGGGGGCCAACAATGAGCAGTTCTTC
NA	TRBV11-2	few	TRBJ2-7	CASSLVRGEQYF	TGTGCCAGCAGCTTAGTCCGGGGCGAGCAGTACTTC